The subject of this entry is one T cell receptor beta chain. Only in-frame clones appear in the TCRdb table, and some are missing; sequencing was by immunoSEQ multiplex PCR. The table has hundreds of thousands of clones, 75% to 90% seen once. These data come from a study of blood T cell repertoires in COVID-19. Study in general: The samples span acute and convalescent COVID-19 from the United States, Italy and Spain.

The CDR3 totals 15 residues. CDR1 is MDHEN and CDR2 is SYDVKM in the germline V gene. Trimming took off 5 bases at V and 3 bases at J, with 16 bases between the two ends. Sequencing used PBMCs or T cells enriched from blood (not recorded which). This sequence originates from a man aged 18 to 35 who had recovered from COVID-19. The rearrangement links TRBV28 to TRBJ1-2, with D perhaps TRBD1 (5 bases). This CDR3 reads CASSRLGGNDYGYTF. The CDR3 nucleotides are TGTGCCAGCAGTCGGCTGGGGGGGAACGACTATGGCTACACCTTC.